The 28 T cell receptor beta chains below were found in one sample sequenced in a study of control samples from healthy donors and cancer patients. Generated by immunoSEQ multiplex PCR, the TCRdb table keeps only in-frame clones and is missing some. This table holds 350,000 to 450,000 clones, around 90% found once. Sequences were obtained from PBMCs. All receptors derive from a man aged 40-49 years with head and neck cancer.

J is TRBJ1-1 and V is TRBV9; no definite D call. Germline V gene data show CDR1 as SGDLS and CDR2 as YYNGEE. The CDR3 is made up of 13 amino acids. V was trimmed by 4 bases and J by 0 bases, leaving 7 bases between them. The CDR3 DNA reads as TGTGCCAGCAGCAGGGCTTTGAACACTGAAGCTTTCTTT. As protein: CASSRALNTEAFF.

CDR3 in DNA: TGTGCCAGTCGGGGGAGCGCGCAACTTTACGAGCAGTACTTC. Residues: CASRGSAQLYEQYF. The chain uses TRBV19 and TRBJ2-7; tentatively, D is TRBD2 (6 bases). The V and J ends lost 8 bases and 4 bases respectively, with 18 bases between them. The CDR3 has 14 residues. From germline, CDR1 is LNHDA and CDR2 SQIVND (reference sequence).

J is TRBJ1-5 and V is TRBV4-1; 7 bases line up with TRBD1. The V gene's germline CDR1 is MGHRA and CDR2 YSYEKL. Trimming removed 1 base from V and 0 bases from J; junction bases left unmatched: 6. This CDR3 has 17 amino acids. The CDR3 is CASSQGIEGASNQPQHF. Written as DNA, the CDR3 is TGCGCCAGCAGCCAAGGAATCGAGGGGGCTAGCAATCAGCCCCAGCATTTT.

This chain connects TRBV7-2 to TRBJ1-1; D not certain. The CDR3 sequence is 14 residues long. Trimming removed 1 base at V and 0 bases at J, with 6 bases between. Germline CDR1 SGHTA, CDR2 FQGNSA. Written as DNA, the CDR3 is TGTGCCAGCAGCTTAGTCGTTATGAACACTGAAGCTTTCTTT. Protein: CASSLVVMNTEAFF.

V and J are TRBV12-3 or TRBV12-4 and TRBJ2-4; D is unclear. CDR3 length: 12 amino acids. V shed 5 bases and J shed 6 bases, with 8 bases lying between them. The CDR3 sequence is CASSPSVNIQYF. Written as DNA, the CDR3 is TGTGCCAGCAGTCCTAGTGTAAACATTCAGTACTTC.

CDR3 nucleotide sequence: TGTGCCAGTAGTATAAGGAGTGGCGGGGGGTACAATGAGCAGTTCTTC. Its translation: CASSIRSGGGYNEQFF. The chain links TRBV19 to TRBJ2-1, with 8 bases fitting TRBD2. The CDR3 spans 16 residues. Germline V lookup: CDR1 LNHDA, CDR2 SQIVND (reference sequence). J was trimmed by 4 bases and V by 2 bases; bases with no gene match: 7.

This clone was seen only once. CDR3 amino acids: CASSLEGWRVMNTEAFF. The CDR3 DNA is TGCGCCAGCAGCTTGGAGGGCTGGCGTGTCATGAACACTGAAGCTTTCTTT. J is TRBJ1-1 and V is TRBV5-1; D gene uncertain. The CDR3 consists of 17 residues. V shed 0 bases and J shed 0 bases, with 15 bases lying between them. CDR1 is SGHRS and CDR2 is YFSETQ in the germline V gene.

This clone appeared once. V usage is TRBV7-2 and J usage is TRBJ2-7, with 9 bases that match TRBD1. J lost 1 base, V lost 0 bases, and 10 bases had no gene match. Germline V gene lookup returns CDR1 SGHTA and CDR2 FQGNSA. The CDR3 consists of 18 residues. The CDR3, as DNA: TGTGCCAGCAGCTTAGCGTCCACAGGGGGCATTTCGTCCTACGAGCAGTACTTC. Translated, it gives CASSLASTGGISSYEQYF.

This clone was observed a single time. The chain carries TRBV27 and TRBJ1-2; D perhaps matches TRBD1 (6 bases). CDR1 and CDR2 from the germline V gene are MNHEY and SMNVEV (reference sequence). The CDR3 spans 14 residues. Trimming left V 5 bases short and J 6 bases short, with 16 bases between. The DNA for the CDR3 is TGTGCCAGCAGTACGATTGACAGGAGGAATGGCTACACCTTC. Amino acids: CASSTIDRRNGYTF.

This clone came up once. V and J are TRBV7-3 and TRBJ2-2; possibly TRBD1 or TRBD2 for D (6 bases each). V was trimmed by 8 bases and J by 7 bases, leaving 14 bases between them. Germline assignment: CDR1 SGHTA and CDR2 FQGTGA. This CDR3 comprises 13 residues. CDR3: CASSGGAGGELFF. For the CDR3, the DNA is TGTGCCAGCTCCGGGGGCGCGGGCGGGGAGCTGTTTTTT.

The chain is built from TRBV5-1 and TRBJ2-5; 10 bases map to TRBD2. CDR1 SGHRS and CDR2 YFSETQ come from the germline V gene. The trim removed 4 bases at V and 4 bases at J, leaving 1 base unmatched. The CDR3 consists of 13 residues. CDR3: CASSTSGTETQYF. In DNA form, the CDR3 reads TGCGCCAGCAGCACTAGCGGGACAGAGACCCAGTACTTC.

Notes on this clone: This sample also contains other DNA sequences that code for the same CDR3. The genes are TRBV7-2 and TRBJ2-1, with unresolved D. CDR3 length: 13 amino acids. Germline values: CDR1 SGHTA, CDR2 FQGNSA. The ends were cut back, 2 bases at V and 0 bases at J, with 2 bases in the middle. The CDR3 protein is CASSLPSYNEQFF. The DNA of the CDR3 is TGTGCCAGCAGCTTACCCTCCTACAATGAGCAGTTCTTC.

V and J are TRBV14 and TRBJ1-1, with unresolved D. Between the trimmed V and J ends, which lost 5 bases and 3 bases, there was a span of 16 bases. The CDR3 consists of 15 residues. CDR1 and CDR2 from the germline V gene are SGHDN and FVKESK. The CDR3 DNA is TGTGCCAGCAGCGGATATAGTAGGGTTTACACTGAAGCTTTCTTT. Encoded protein: CASSGYSRVYTEAFF. Combining the CDR3 with reference TRBV14 and TRBJ1-1 gives the whole variable domain EAGVTQFPSHSVIEKGQTVTLRCDPISGHDNLYWYRRVMGKEIKFLLHFVKESKQDESGMPNNRFLAERTGGTYSTLKVQPAELEDSGVYFCASSGYSRVYTEAFFGQGTRLTVV.

This clone was seen just once. The J gene is TRBJ2-3, the V gene TRBV18; possible D gene TRBD2, 6 bases. Trimming pared 1 base from V and 0 bases from J, leaving 17 bases between. Germline V gene data show CDR1 as KGHSH and CDR2 as LQKENI. The CDR3 covers 18 residues. The CDR3 DNA reads TGTGCCAGCTCACCACTCCCGGCTAGCGCTACGAGCACAGATACGCAGTATTTT. Translated: CASSPLPASATSTDTQYF.

This chain links TRBV21-1 with TRBJ1-2. TRBV21-1 is an annotated pseudogene. The CDR3 sequence is 15 residues long. For the CDR3, the DNA is TGTGCCAGCAGCAAAGGAACCGGCTACAACTATGGCTACACCTTC. Residues: CASSKGTGYNYGYTF.

To note about this clone: In the same sample, other DNA sequences code for this CDR3. V is TRBV12-3 or TRBV12-4 and J is TRBJ2-1, with unresolved D. The CDR3 consists of 11 residues. The ends were cut back, 1 base at V and 10 bases at J, with 5 bases in the middle. The CDR3 here is CASSLEGEQFF. CDR3 nucleotide sequence: TGTGCCAGCAGTTTAGAAGGGGAGCAGTTCTTC.

The V call is TRBV19, the J call TRBJ2-7, with D possibly being TRBD1 (6 bases). Trimming removed 3 bases at V and 4 bases at J, with 13 bases between. The CDR3 length is 14 residues. From germline, CDR1 is LNHDA and CDR2 SQIVND (reference sequence). The chain's CDR3 is CASSIRQDAYEQYF. The CDR3 bases are TGTGCCAGTAGTATCCGACAGGATGCGTACGAGCAGTACTTC.

The rearrangement joins TRBV4-1 to TRBJ2-1; D call uncertain. The V gene lost 0 bases and the J gene lost 0 bases, with 9 bases spanning the gap. The CDR3 has 16 residues. Germline V gene lookup returns CDR1 MGHRA and CDR2 YSYEKL. CDR3 protein: CASSQDSTSSYNEQFF. The CDR3 DNA reads as TGCGCCAGCAGCCAAGATTCGACGAGCTCCTACAATGAGCAGTTCTTC.

V usage is TRBV5-4 and J usage is TRBJ2-3; perhaps TRBD2 as D (6 bases). Between the trimmed V and J ends, which lost 2 bases and 4 bases, there was a span of 17 bases. The CDR3 has 16 amino acids. Germline-derived CDR1 and CDR2 are SGHNT and YYREEE (reference sequence). CDR3 region: CASSFGGGLISDTQYF. In nucleotides, the CDR3 is TGTGCCAGCAGCTTTGGGGGAGGACTGATTTCAGATACGCAGTATTTT.

The gene calls are TRBV19 and TRBJ2-3; D gene ambiguous. The germline V gene encodes CDR1 LNHDA and CDR2 SQIVND (reference sequence). The CDR3 sequence is 13 residues long. V was cut by 6 bases and J by 5 bases, with 12 bases left in between. This chain's CDR3 is CASSLGPGDTQYF. CDR3 in DNA: TGTGCCAGTAGCCTGGGCCCGGGAGATACGCAGTATTTT.

The V and J genes are TRBV30 and TRBJ2-3; D tentatively reads TRBD1 or TRBD2 (7 bases each). The CDR3 is 13 residues long. The ends were cut back, 5 bases at V and 1 base at J, with 10 bases in the middle. Looked up from germline, CDR1 is GTSNPN and CDR2 is SVGIG (reference sequence). The CDR3 region has the DNA TGTGCCTGGGCAGGGGGGGGCACAGATACGCAGTATTTT. Translated: CAWAGGGTDTQYF.

This clone is a singleton in its sample. The chain uses TRBV25-1 and TRBJ2-1, with D hard to call. CDR1 is MGHDK, CDR2 SYGVNS, per germline. Trimming cost V 4 bases and J 2 bases, with 15 bases left between them. The CDR3 totals 16 residues. CDR3 DNA: TGTGCCAGCAGTGCGTGGACGCAGAGCCCCTACAATGAGCAGTTCTTC. It is translated as CASSAWTQSPYNEQFF.

V and J are TRBV5-1 and TRBJ2-1, with 8 bases aligning to TRBD2. CDR3 length: 16 residues. CDR1 and CDR2 from the germline V gene are SGHRS and YFSETQ. V lost 4 bases, J lost 9 bases, and 15 bases stayed unmatched. The CDR3 loop reads CASSPRREALFIEQFF. The CDR3 DNA reads as TGCGCCAGCAGCCCGAGGCGGGAGGCCCTATTTATTGAGCAGTTCTTC.

The chain carries TRBV14 and TRBJ2-2; D is uncertain. The CDR3 covers 16 residues. Trimming took off 0 bases at V and 0 bases at J, with 8 bases between the two ends. Germline V gene lookup returns CDR1 SGHDN and CDR2 FVKESK. The CDR3 nucleotides read TGTGCCAGCAGCCAAGAAATTCCGGCGAACACCGGGGAGCTGTTTTTT. It is translated as CASSQEIPANTGELFF.

The chain links TRBV30 to TRBJ2-1; TRBD2 matches at 9 bases. Trimming took 5 bases from V and 7 from J; bases not matched to a gene: 18. Germline V lookup: CDR1 GTSNPN, CDR2 SVGIG (reference sequence). The CDR3 loop spans 17 amino acids. CDR3 DNA: TGTGCCTGGGATCAATCTCTTAGCGGGGGCCCGGGGAATGAGCAGTTCTTC. Encoded protein: CAWDQSLSGGPGNEQFF. Variable domain in full (rest from reference TRBV30 and TRBJ2-1): SQTIHQWPATLVQPVGSPLSLECTVEGTSNPNLYWYRQAAGRGLQLLFYSVGIGQISSEVPQNLSASRPQDRQFILSSKKLLLSDSGFYLCAWDQSLSGGPGNEQFFGPGTRLTVL.

The V gene is TRBV7-2, the J gene TRBJ1-1; D perhaps matches TRBD1 (5 bases). The CDR3 covers 14 residues. CDR1 SGHTA and CDR2 FQGNSA come from the germline V gene. V was trimmed by 2 bases and J by 7 bases, leaving 14 bases between them. CDR3: CASSLFAGQYEAFF. CDR3 DNA sequence: TGTGCCAGCAGCTTATTCGCAGGACAATATGAAGCTTTCTTT.

The gene calls are TRBV10-1 and TRBJ1-1; no clear D. This CDR3 is 14 amino acids long. Germline V CDR1 and CDR2: WNHNN, SYGVQD (reference sequence). V was pared by 0 bases and J by 7 bases, with 12 bases between. This CDR3 is CASSESTLKYEAFF. CDR3 nucleotide sequence: TGCGCCAGCAGTGAGTCTACCTTGAAGTATGAAGCTTTCTTT.

The chain employs TRBV4-1 and TRBJ1-2, with TRBD1 identical over 7 bases. Germline CDR1 is MGHRA and CDR2 is YSYEKL. This CDR3 has 15 amino acids. Trimming took 0 bases from V and 2 from J; bases not matched to a gene: 3. The CDR3 nucleotides read TGCGCCAGCAGCCAAGAGTCACAGGGGAACTATGGCTACACCTTC. Residues: CASSQESQGNYGYTF.